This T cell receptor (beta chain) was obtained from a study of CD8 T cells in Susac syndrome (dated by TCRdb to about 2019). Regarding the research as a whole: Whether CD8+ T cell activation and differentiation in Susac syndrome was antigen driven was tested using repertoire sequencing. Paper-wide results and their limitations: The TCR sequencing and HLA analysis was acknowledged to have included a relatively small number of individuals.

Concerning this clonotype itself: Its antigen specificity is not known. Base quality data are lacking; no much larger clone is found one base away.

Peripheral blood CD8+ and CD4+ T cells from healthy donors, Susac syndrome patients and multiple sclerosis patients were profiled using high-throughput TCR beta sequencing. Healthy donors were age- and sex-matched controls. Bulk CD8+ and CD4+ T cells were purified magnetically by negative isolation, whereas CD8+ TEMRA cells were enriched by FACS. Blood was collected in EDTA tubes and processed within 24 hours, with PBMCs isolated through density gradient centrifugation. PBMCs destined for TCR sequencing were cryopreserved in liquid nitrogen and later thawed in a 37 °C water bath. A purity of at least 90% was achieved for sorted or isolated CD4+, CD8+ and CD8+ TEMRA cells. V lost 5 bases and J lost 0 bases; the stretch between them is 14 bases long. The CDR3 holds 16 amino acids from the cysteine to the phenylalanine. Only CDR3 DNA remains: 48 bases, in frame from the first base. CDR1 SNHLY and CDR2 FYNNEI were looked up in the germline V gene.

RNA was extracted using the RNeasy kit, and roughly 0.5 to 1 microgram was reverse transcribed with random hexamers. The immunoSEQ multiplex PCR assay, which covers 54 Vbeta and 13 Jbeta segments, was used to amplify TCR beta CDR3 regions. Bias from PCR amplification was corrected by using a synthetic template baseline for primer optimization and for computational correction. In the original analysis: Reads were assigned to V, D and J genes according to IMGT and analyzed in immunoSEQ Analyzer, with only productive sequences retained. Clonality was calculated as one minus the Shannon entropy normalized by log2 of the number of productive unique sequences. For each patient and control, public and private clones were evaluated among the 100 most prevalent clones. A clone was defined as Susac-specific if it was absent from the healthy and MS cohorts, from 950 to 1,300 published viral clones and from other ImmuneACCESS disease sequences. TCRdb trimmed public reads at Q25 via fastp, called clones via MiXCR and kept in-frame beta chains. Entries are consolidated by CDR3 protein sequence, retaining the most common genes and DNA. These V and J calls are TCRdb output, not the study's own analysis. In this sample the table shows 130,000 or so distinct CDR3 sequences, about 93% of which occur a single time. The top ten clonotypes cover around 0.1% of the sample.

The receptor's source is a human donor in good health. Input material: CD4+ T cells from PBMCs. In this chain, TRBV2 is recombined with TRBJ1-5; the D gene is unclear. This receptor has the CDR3 CASSQLDPYSNQPQHF. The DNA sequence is TGTGCCAGCAGTCAATTGGACCCTTATAGCAATCAGCCCCAGCATTTT.